The 14 T cell receptor beta chains listed next were all sequenced from one sample in a study of cytomegalovirus exposure and HLA in healthy donors. The study ran its PCR with 60 Vbeta and 13 Jbeta primers. Using immunoSEQ multiplex PCR, the repertoire was profiled, and TCRdb retains in-frame clones only, with some absent. The sample includes 55,000 to 65,000 clones, around 83% of them seen just once. Sequencing was carried out using PBMCs. Receptor source: a human donor in good health.

The chain combines TRBV7-9 with TRBJ2-7, with 7 bases fitting TRBD1. The CDR3 spans 14 residues. J was trimmed by 6 bases and V by 0 bases; bases with no gene match: 5. Per germline, CDR1 SEHNR and CDR2 FQNEAQ (reference sequence). CDR3 nucleotides: TGTGCCAGCAGCTTAGCCTTGACAGGGAGCGAGCAGTACTTC. It encodes CASSLALTGSEQYF.

This clone appeared a single time. The chain is built from TRBV6-6 and TRBJ2-5; unclear D gene. Germline CDR1 and CDR2: MNHNY and SVGAGI (reference sequence). Trimming took 0 bases from V and 5 from J, leaving 7 bases between them. This CDR3 region has 13 residues. The CDR3 DNA sequence: TGTGCCAGCAGTTACTCGAACTGGGAGACCCAGTACTTC. Protein: CASSYSNWETQYF.

The chain recombines TRBV7-8 with TRBJ2-7, with 7 bases identical to TRBD1. The CDR3 spans 14 residues. Germline values: CDR1 SGHVS, CDR2 FQNEAQ. The V and J ends lost 4 bases and 1 base, in that order; junction bases with no gene match: 4. The CDR3 DNA follows: TGTGCCAGCAGCTCCACAGGGGCATCCTACGAGCAGTACTTC. This sequence encodes CASSSTGASYEQYF.

This chain links TRBV4-1 with TRBJ1-5; the match to TRBD1 covers 7 bases. The trim removed 1 base at V and 0 bases at J, leaving 6 bases unmatched. The CDR3 has 17 amino acids. Germline-derived CDR1 and CDR2 are MGHRA and YSYEKL. CDR3 sequence: CASSQAQGGYSNQPQHF. In DNA form, the CDR3 reads TGCGCCAGCAGCCAAGCCCAAGGGGGCTATAGCAATCAGCCCCAGCATTTT.

This sequence joins TRBV5-6 and TRBJ2-6; perhaps TRBD1 as D (5 bases). Trimming stripped 5 bases from V and 4 bases from J, with 13 bases between. CDR1 is SGHDT, CDR2 YYEEEE, per germline. The CDR3 is 15 residues long. CDR3 nucleotide sequence: TGTGCCAGCAGTAGCAGGGTGTCGGGGGCCAACGTCCTGACTTTC. Protein: CASSSRVSGANVLTF.

The chain joins TRBV6-5 to TRBJ2-3; 7 bases align to TRBD2. Germline V gene data show CDR1 as MNHEY and CDR2 as SVGAGI. V shed 0 bases and J 7 bases; nucleotides not matched to a gene: 7. The CDR3 length is 15 residues. The CDR3 loop reads CASSYSRQGLNTQYF. Written as DNA, the CDR3 is TGTGCCAGCAGTTACTCACGGCAGGGACTAAATACGCAGTATTTT.

The chain carries TRBV6-1 and TRBJ1-5; the match to TRBD1 covers 8 bases. Unmatched junction bases numbered 4, after V lost 2 bases and J lost 4 bases. The CDR3 runs to 15 residues. The germline CDR1 and CDR2 sequences are MNHNS and SASEGT. CDR3 protein: CASSELGTGNQPQHF. As DNA, the CDR3 is TGTGCCAGCAGTGAACTAGGGACAGGAAATCAGCCCCAGCATTTT.

This clone came up a few times. The rearrangement links TRBV7-2 to TRBJ2-5, with D unresolved. This CDR3 spans 11 amino acids. The V gene lost 1 base and the J gene lost 10 bases, with 7 bases spanning the gap. Germline values: CDR1 SGHTA, CDR2 FQGNSA. The CDR3: CASSLGLHQYF. The CDR3 region has the DNA TGTGCCAGCAGCTTAGGACTCCACCAGTACTTC. The full variable domain, rest sourced from reference TRBV7-2 and TRBJ2-5, is GAGVSQSPSNKVTEKGKDVELRCDPISGHTALYWYRQSLGQGLEFLIYFQGNSAPDKSGLPSDRFSAERTGGSVSTLTIQRTQQEDSAVYLCASSLGLHQYFGPGTRLLVL.

The chain is built from TRBV27 and TRBJ2-3; TRBD1 might be the D (5 bases). Germline V CDR1 and CDR2: MNHEY, SMNVEV (reference sequence). Trimming took off 2 bases at V and 5 bases at J, with 23 bases between the two ends. This CDR3 spans 18 amino acids. The CDR3 sequence is CASSLLSAGSWVGDTQYF. As DNA, the CDR3 is TGTGCCAGCAGTTTACTATCGGCAGGGTCATGGGTCGGAGATACGCAGTATTTT.

V is TRBV4-3 and J is TRBJ2-7; D is possibly TRBD2 (6 bases). The germline V gene has CDR1 LGHNA and CDR2 YSLEER. CDR3 size: 15 residues. Trimming removed 3 bases from V and 2 bases from J, with 14 bases in between. For the CDR3, the DNA is TGCGCCAGCAGCCAGGGTCTGGAGGGGACCTACGAGCAGTACTTC. Translated, it gives CASSQGLEGTYEQYF.

The chain carries TRBV4-3 and TRBJ2-7; possible D gene TRBD2, 5 bases. Per germline, CDR1 LGHNA and CDR2 YSLEER. V lost 2 bases and J 3 bases, leaving 14 bases between the germline ends. The CDR3 is made up of 15 amino acids. The CDR3 here is CASSQRPEEHYEQYF. The CDR3 DNA reads as TGCGCCAGCAGCCAACGTCCGGAGGAGCACTACGAGCAGTACTTC.

The chain carries TRBV9 and TRBJ2-7, with D possibly matching TRBD2 (6 bases). Per germline, CDR1 SGDLS and CDR2 YYNGEE. This CDR3 comprises 14 residues. Trimming stripped 4 bases from V and 4 bases from J, with 15 bases between. For the CDR3, the DNA is TGTGCCAGCAGCCCGGGACTTACTAAATACGAGCAGTACTTC. It translates to CASSPGLTKYEQYF.

The rearrangement joins TRBV4-2 to TRBJ1-3, with D uncertain. The CDR3 is made up of 16 amino acids. The V gene's germline CDR1 is LGHNA and CDR2 YNFKEQ. Trimming took off 1 base at V and 0 bases at J, with 10 bases between the two ends. The CDR3 DNA reads TGTGCCAGCAGCCAAGTACCCCGCGGCTCTGGAAACACCATATATTTT. This gives the protein CASSQVPRGSGNTIYF.

This clone occurred once. The genes are TRBV10-3 and TRBJ1-6; tentative D call: TRBD1 (5 bases). V was clipped by 10 bases and J by 7 bases, with 20 bases between them. Germline CDR1 ENHRY, CDR2 SYGVKD. The CDR3 is 15 amino acids. The CDR3 here is CASRTLSGNNSPLHF. CDR3 in DNA: TGTGCCAGCCGCACGTTGTCAGGGAACAATTCACCCCTCCACTTT.